The 30 T cell receptor beta chains below come from one sample, sequenced in a study of cytomegalovirus exposure and HLA in healthy donors (TCRdb year 2017). Library prep was done by the immunoSEQ multiplex PCR assay. For the multiplex PCR, a mixture combining 60 forward primers for TCR Vbeta segments and 13 reverse primers for TCR Jbeta segments was used. TCRdb took over this immuneACCESS table, retaining in-frame rearrangements with V and J assigned. Such tables are incomplete; in checked studies, under half of the missing clones stem from an unresolved V gene, and the remainder is unexplained. The sample's table lists a count of tens of thousands of clones. Roughly a sixth of the sample is taken by the ten largest. Sample: PBMCs. Source of these receptors: a male donor in good health and CMV-seronegative.

The chain joins TRBV30 to TRBJ2-1, with a weak D call TRBD1 (5 bases). The CDR3 has 14 residues. The V gene lost 0 bases and the J gene lost 7 bases, with 13 bases spanning the gap. CDR1 and CDR2 from the germline V gene are GTSNPN and SVGIG (reference sequence). CDR3 nucleotides: TGTGCCTGGAGTGTGCTTAAGGGGCGGAATGAGCAGTTCTTC. It encodes CAWSVLKGRNEQFF.

This sequence joins TRBV27 and TRBJ1-6, with 8 bases matching TRBD1. The CDR3 sequence is 15 residues long. V lost 4 bases and J lost 10; bases outside the gene matches: 9. Germline V gives CDR1 MNHEY, CDR2 SMNVEV (reference sequence). Here the CDR3 reads CASSSPDRAGSPLHF. CDR3 DNA sequence: TGTGCCAGCAGTTCCCCGGACAGGGCTGGGTCACCCCTCCACTTT.

The V gene is TRBV18, the J gene TRBJ1-1; 7 nucleotides align to TRBD1. Germline V lookup: CDR1 KGHSH, CDR2 LQKENI. The V segment lost 3 bases and the J segment 1 base; nucleotides outside the gene matches: 2. This CDR3 spans 14 amino acids. The CDR3 nucleotides read TGTGCCAGCTCACCTAGACAGGGGAACACTGAAGCTTTCTTT. Amino acid sequence: CASSPRQGNTEAFF. The full variable domain, with the rest looked up from reference TRBV18 and TRBJ1-1, is NAGVMQNPRHLVRRRGQEARLRCSPMKGHSHVYWYRQLPEEGLKFMVYLQKENIIDESGMPKERFSAEFPKEGPSILRIQQVVRGDSAAYFCASSPRQGNTEAFFGQGTRLTVV.

The rearrangement joins TRBV19 to TRBJ1-2; weak D call: TRBD1 (5 bases). Deletions cut 7 bases from V and 4 bases from J, with 13 bases between. Germline CDR1 and CDR2: LNHDA and SQIVND (reference sequence). The CDR3 spans 13 residues. The CDR3 reads CASTRGLSYGYTF. CDR3 sequence (DNA): TGTGCCAGTACCCGGGGACTCTCCTATGGCTACACCTTC.

The chain uses TRBV6-1 and TRBJ1-2; 8 nucleotides align to TRBD1. Germline CDR1 and CDR2: MNHNS and SASEGT. This CDR3 region has 16 residues. V shed 4 bases, J shed 3 bases, and the junction held 10 bases outside the gene matches. CDR3 protein: CASSASLGQAHYGYTF. The CDR3 nucleotides are TGTGCCAGCAGTGCAAGTTTGGGACAGGCGCACTATGGCTACACCTTC.

The gene calls are TRBV9 and TRBJ2-5; 7 bases match TRBD1. CDR3 size: 14 residues. Unmatched junction bases numbered 3, after V lost 3 bases and J lost 1 base. The germline V gene has CDR1 SGDLS and CDR2 YYNGEE. The CDR3 here is CASSGGTVQETQYF. The DNA of the CDR3 is TGTGCCAGCAGCGGGGGGACAGTCCAAGAGACCCAGTACTTC. Complete variable domain (other parts from reference TRBV9 and TRBJ2-5): DSGVTQTPKHLITATGQRVTLRCSPRSGDLSVYWYQQSLDQGLQFLIQYYNGEERAKGNILERFSAQQFPDLHSELNLSSLELGDSALYFCASSGGTVQETQYFGPGTRLLVL.

The rearrangement joins TRBV4-3 to TRBJ2-1; D may be TRBD1 (6 bases). The CDR3 runs to 16 residues. Trimming pared 0 bases from V and 8 bases from J, leaving 17 bases between. The germline CDR1 and CDR2 sequences are LGHNA and YSLEER. CDR3 DNA: TGCGCCAGCAGCCAAGAGGGCCCAGGGGTAAGCCATGAGCAGTTCTTC. Amino acid sequence: CASSQEGPGVSHEQFF.

Note on this clone: Other DNA sequences in this specimen translate into the identical CDR3. The rearrangement uses TRBV6-4 and TRBJ2-2; D is ambiguous. V lost 0 bases, J lost 6 bases, and 8 bases lay in between. Germline-derived CDR1 and CDR2 are MRHNA and SNTAGT. CDR3 length equals 14 residues. The CDR3 DNA sequence: TGTGCCAGCAGTGACTCGAGTGGTTCCGGGGAGCTGTTTTTT. This gives the protein CASSDSSGSGELFF.

The chain links TRBV19 to TRBJ1-2; 7 bases match TRBD1. The germline CDR1 and CDR2 sequences are LNHDA and SQIVND (reference sequence). Germline trimming cut 0 bases from V and 0 bases from J; bases unmatched to any gene: 4. This CDR3 contains 16 residues. CDR3 sequence reads: CASSIDRDRSNYGYTF. CDR3 sequence (DNA): TGTGCCAGTAGTATAGACCGGGACAGATCTAACTATGGCTACACCTTC.

The chain has TRBV2 and TRBJ2-5, with D possibly TRBD1 on 6 matching bases. With 6 bases removed from V and 5 bases from J, the gap between germline ends came to 22 bases. CDR3 length equals 16 residues. Germline V gives CDR1 SNHLY, CDR2 FYNNEI. CDR3 in amino acids: CASSGGAHRVLETQYF. DNA for the CDR3: TGTGCCAGCAGCGGAGGAGCCCACAGGGTCTTGGAGACCCAGTACTTC.

V and J are TRBV11-2 and TRBJ1-2; 7 bases agree with TRBD1. Unmatched junction bases numbered 13, after V lost 8 bases and J lost 7 bases. In germline, CDR1 is SGHAT, CDR2 FQNNGV. The CDR3 contains 14 residues. The CDR3 reads CASGTPDRVIGYTF. In nucleotides, the CDR3 is TGTGCCAGCGGCACCCCAGACAGGGTTATTGGCTACACCTTC.

The chain joins TRBV6-1 to TRBJ2-7; D may be TRBD2 (6 bases). Trimming took off 1 base at V and 7 bases at J, with 11 bases between the two ends. Germline CDR1 is MNHNS and CDR2 is SASEGT. The CDR3 has 13 residues. The DNA of the CDR3 is TGTGCCAGCAGTGAAGGGCTAGCGTGGGAGCAGTACTTC. It encodes CASSEGLAWEQYF.

The genes are TRBV6-1 and TRBJ1-3, with D possibly TRBD1 on 5 matching bases. Germline values: CDR1 MNHNS, CDR2 SASEGT. V was clipped by 4 bases and J by 0 bases, with 16 bases between them. The CDR3 consists of 17 residues. The CDR3 spells CASSGAVRTSSGNTIYF. CDR3 DNA: TGTGCCAGCAGTGGAGCTGTGCGGACAAGCTCTGGAAACACCATATATTTT.

J is TRBJ1-2 and V is TRBV29-1, with D maybe TRBD1 (6 bases). Germline V gene sequence: CDR1 SQVTM, CDR2 ANQGSEA. V was cut by 3 bases and J by 8 bases, with 16 bases left in between. The CDR3 is 13 amino acids. In DNA form, the CDR3 reads TGCAGCGTTGAGGCTCGACAGGTTCGGGGCTACACCTTC. As protein: CSVEARQVRGYTF.

The V and J genes are TRBV30 and TRBJ2-3, with 7 nucleotides matching TRBD2. This CDR3 contains 12 residues. Germline values: CDR1 GTSNPN, CDR2 SVGIG (reference sequence). The V and J ends lost 3 bases and 3 bases, in that order; junction bases with no gene match: 0. This CDR3 reads CAWSGGTDTQYF. The CDR3 DNA is TGTGCCTGGAGCGGGGGGACAGATACGCAGTATTTT.

The V call is TRBV14, the J call TRBJ1-1, with D hard to call. The ends were cut back, 2 bases at V and 1 base at J, with 5 bases in the middle. From germline, CDR1 is SGHDN and CDR2 FVKESK. The CDR3 totals 13 residues. CDR3 in amino acids: CASSQQANTEAFF. The CDR3 nucleotides read TGTGCCAGCAGCCAACAAGCGAACACTGAAGCTTTCTTT.

The chain recombines TRBV4-3 with TRBJ1-5; possible D gene TRBD1, 5 bases. The V gene lost 6 bases and the J gene lost 2 bases, with 11 bases spanning the gap. The CDR3 loop spans 14 amino acids. Germline V lookup: CDR1 LGHNA, CDR2 YSLEER. The CDR3 DNA reads as TGCGCCAGCAGTCCCGGACAAGGCAATCAGCCCCAGCATTTT. Translated: CASSPGQGNQPQHF.

This rearrangement joins TRBV30 to TRBJ2-7, with 7 positions matching TRBD1. V lost 0 bases to trimming and J lost 0 bases; unmatched junction nucleotides: 5. Germline values: CDR1 GTSNPN, CDR2 SVGIG (reference sequence). This CDR3 region has 15 residues. The CDR3 DNA is TGTGCCTGGAGTGTACTGTACAGGGGCTCCTACGAGCAGTACTTC. This sequence encodes CAWSVLYRGSYEQYF. The variable domain in full, completed from reference TRBV30 and TRBJ2-7, reads SQTIHQWPATLVQPVGSPLSLECTVEGTSNPNLYWYRQAAGRGLQLLFYSVGIGQISSEVPQNLSASRPQDRQFILSSKKLLLSDSGFYLCAWSVLYRGSYEQYFGPGTRLTVT.

The chain employs TRBV5-1 and TRBJ1-1; TRBD1 matches at 7 bases. V was pared by 3 bases and J by 4 bases, with 9 bases of the junction left unmatched. CDR1 is SGHRS, CDR2 YFSETQ, per germline. CDR3 length: 15 residues. The CDR3 here is CASSWTPGQTTEAFF. As DNA, the CDR3 is TGCGCCAGCAGCTGGACGCCGGGACAGACCACTGAAGCTTTCTTT.

Judged by frequency, this clone is medium-sized. CDR3 coding DNA: TGTGCCAGTAGTCCCCCGGGAGATAGCACTGAAGCTTTCTTT. Its translation: CASSPPGDSTEAFF. The rearrangement uses TRBV19 and TRBJ1-1, with D unresolved. Per germline, CDR1 LNHDA and CDR2 SQIVND (reference sequence). The CDR3 covers 14 residues. Trimming cost V 5 bases and J 4 bases, with 14 bases left between them.

The J gene is TRBJ2-1, the V gene TRBV5-1, with a possible D match to TRBD1 (5 bases). Germline V lookup: CDR1 SGHRS, CDR2 YFSETQ. Trimming left V 0 bases short and J 0 bases short, with 10 bases between. This CDR3 spans 16 amino acids. DNA for the CDR3: TGCGCCAGCAGCTTGGGGGGCCGAAGCTCCTACAATGAGCAGTTCTTC. This gives the protein CASSLGGRSSYNEQFF.

The chain uses TRBV18 and TRBJ1-5; 7 nucleotides align to TRBD1. The CDR3 has 15 amino acids. Germline CDR1 KGHSH, CDR2 LQKENI. The V segment lost 3 bases and the J segment 4 bases; nucleotides outside the gene matches: 6. CDR3 sequence: CASSPRTGDNQPQHF. CDR3 DNA sequence: TGTGCCAGCTCACCTCGGACAGGAGATAATCAGCCCCAGCATTTT. Full variable domain (rest looked up from reference TRBV18 and TRBJ1-5): NAGVMQNPRHLVRRRGQEARLRCSPMKGHSHVYWYRQLPEEGLKFMVYLQKENIIDESGMPKERFSAEFPKEGPSILRIQQVVRGDSAAYFCASSPRTGDNQPQHFGDGTRLSIL.

The chain is built from TRBV6-1 and TRBJ2-3; 11 bases agree with TRBD2. Germline V gives CDR1 MNHNS, CDR2 SASEGT. This CDR3 region has 16 residues. Trimming removed 4 bases from V and 2 bases from J; junction bases left unmatched: 5. The CDR3 protein is CASSGLAGGNTDTQYF. The CDR3 DNA sequence: TGTGCCAGCAGTGGCCTAGCGGGGGGAAACACAGATACGCAGTATTTT.

The CDR3 sequence is CAISLTTGASGNTIYF. CDR3 nucleotide sequence: TGTGCCATCAGTTTAACGACAGGGGCCTCTGGAAACACCATATATTTT. The chain carries TRBV10-3 and TRBJ1-3; 8 positions match TRBD1. The CDR3 length is 16 residues. V was pared by 5 bases and J by 0 bases, with 6 bases of the junction left unmatched. CDR1 ENHRY and CDR2 SYGVKD come from the germline V gene.

The chain uses TRBV7-8 and TRBJ1-1; tentative D call: TRBD1 (6 bases). Germline CDR1 SGHVS, CDR2 FQNEAQ. The V end was cut by 5 bases, the J end by 1 base, with 14 bases between. The CDR3 runs 15 residues. In DNA, the CDR3 is TGTGCCAGCAGCCTCATGACAGGTTCGAACACTGAAGCTTTCTTT. Protein sequence: CASSLMTGSNTEAFF.

The gene calls are TRBV6-6 and TRBJ2-3; 9 positions match TRBD2. V shed 10 bases and J 4 bases; nucleotides not matched to a gene: 9. This CDR3 is 14 amino acids long. The germline gives CDR1 MNHNY, CDR2 SVGAGI (reference sequence). The CDR3 loop is CAMLTSGKADTQYF. CDR3 in DNA: TGTGCCATGCTGACTAGCGGTAAAGCAGATACGCAGTATTTT.

The chain links TRBV4-1 to TRBJ1-5, with D possibly TRBD1 on 6 matching bases. The CDR3 consists of 14 residues. The germline V gene has CDR1 MGHRA and CDR2 YSYEKL. Trimming left V 0 bases short and J 7 bases short, with 10 bases between. The CDR3 reads CASSQEQGGQPQHF. As DNA, the CDR3 is TGCGCCAGCAGCCAAGAACAGGGCGGGCAGCCCCAGCATTTT.

The chain joins TRBV6-4 to TRBJ1-2, with D maybe TRBD1 (5 bases). V was pared by 0 bases and J by 8 bases, with 22 bases between. Germline V gives CDR1 MRHNA, CDR2 SNTAGT. The CDR3 runs to 17 residues. CDR3 bases: TGTGCCAGCAGTGACTCGGCAAAAAGGGCAGGGAGGGGCGGCTACACCTTC. This codes for CASSDSAKRAGRGGYTF.

A note on this clone: This specimen includes other DNA sequences encoding the same CDR3. The chain has TRBV4-2 and TRBJ1-1; D is uncertain. V dropped 0 bases and J dropped 3 bases, with 17 bases sitting between them. From germline, CDR1 is LGHNA and CDR2 YNFKEQ. The CDR3 totals 17 residues. The CDR3 DNA is TGTGCCAGCAGCCAAGAGACCGGAGGGCTGATGGACACTGAAGCTTTCTTT. Protein: CASSQETGGLMDTEAFF.

This chain links TRBV2 with TRBJ1-6; no definite D call. This CDR3 has 15 amino acids. Trimming took 1 base from V and 0 from J, leaving 4 bases between them. Germline CDR1 is SNHLY and CDR2 is FYNNEI. For the CDR3, the DNA is TGTGCCAGCAGTGAAGATAGCTCCTATAATTCACCCCTCCACTTT. Encoded protein: CASSEDSSYNSPLHF.